This T cell receptor beta chain was documented in a study of glioma-infiltrating T cells. About the study: About one million peripheral T cells were targeted at roughly 4.5- to 11-fold coverage.

This CDR3 contains 14 residues. The germline CDR1 and CDR2 sequences are MNHNS and SASEGT. TCR alpha and beta CDR3 regions were amplified from RNA using iRepertoire nested multiplex PCR. For one-step reverse transcription and amplification, about 90-400 ng of tissue mRNA or PBMC total RNA was used. TCRdb fed the multiplex PCR reads into MiXCR, producing one record per CDR3 protein. Here the sample spans more than 350,000 distinct CDR3 sequences, less than 50% being singletons. Comments on this clonotype: Its antigen is as yet unknown. A much larger clone sits a single nucleotide away, making a read error possible.

Whole-study results and caveats: A blood CDR3 motif signature was depleted in highly divergent patients. Very few CDR3 sequences were shared between tissue and blood.

The V call is TRBV6-1, the J call TRBJ1-2; no clear D gene. This clonotype was obtained from a human donor with low-grade glioma or glioblastoma, undergoing nonglioma brain surgery, or in good health (not recorded which). Source material: glioma tissue, nonneoplastic brain tissue, or PBMCs (not recorded which). CDR3: CASNPAGGVYGCTF. CDR3 bases: TGTGCCAGCAACCCAGCGGGTGGAGTCTATGGCTGCACCTTC.